The T cell receptor beta chain under discussion was sequenced for a study of cytomegalovirus exposure and HLA in healthy donors. Study conclusions and caveats: In a later analysis, parvovirus B19, influenza, CMV and Epstein-Barr virus appeared linked to several top co-occurrence clusters. Specificity of three CMV-associated chains for CMV antigens was verified in vitro.

This CDR3 spans 15 amino acids. The V gene's germline CDR1 is SGHDN and CDR2 FVKESK. The trim removed 4 bases at V and 0 bases at J, leaving 4 bases unmatched. The PCR had 60 Vbeta and 13 Jbeta primers. Assay used: immunoSEQ multiplex PCR; TCRdb lists only in-frame clones, some missing. The table lists around 100,000 clones, about 60% of them singletons. Concerning this clone itself: Its antigen is not identified.

The sample comprised PBMCs. The chain is built from TRBV14 and TRBJ2-3, with TRBD1 identical over 7 bases. The receptor was isolated from a woman aged 25 to 39 in good health and CMV-seronegative. CDR3 amino acids: CASSPGQISTDTQYF. The CDR3 nucleotides read TGTGCCAGCAGCCCGGGACAGATTAGCACAGATACGCAGTATTTT.